This T cell receptor beta chain is drawn from a study of radiotherapy plus CTLA-4 blockade in lung cancer (dated by TCRdb to about 2018). About the study as a whole: Among the enrolled patients, 15% to 20% had an objective response, and approximately 33% reached disease control. The investigation overall reported the following: The strongest predictors of response, as reported, were early dynamic changes in blood T cell clones along with a rise in serum interferon-beta after radiation. After treatment with radiotherapy and ipilimumab, TCR clones that originated in tumors expanded in peripheral blood.

The study tested focal radiation therapy combined with CTLA-4 blockade (ipilimumab) in patients with chemo-refractory metastatic non-small-cell lung cancer. The library was obtained by the immunoSEQ multiplex PCR assay. Held by TCRdb, this immuneACCESS table contains in-frame sequences only and omits some clones. Under half of the omission traces to an unresolved V gene where checked; the cause of the rest is unknown. This sample lists tens of thousands of clones; around three quarters were detected once. The top ten hold over 15% of the sample. There are 17 amino acids in the CDR3, from cysteine to phenylalanine inclusive. Kept here is only the CDR3 DNA, which spans 51 bases and is read in frame from base 1. V is trimmed back by 4 bases and J by 4 bases, and the junction contains 12 bases that no gene match accounts for. The germline V gene encodes CDR1 SGHNT and CDR2 YYREEE (reference sequence).

In this sample, this clone turned up a few times. It has no known antigen specificity. Base qualities were left out, and no much larger clone turns up one base away. This chain joins TRBV5-4 to TRBJ2-2; 8 middle bases align to TRBD2. This sequence was found in a human donor with non-small cell lung cancer that progressed on radiotherapy plus ipilimumab. The sample consisted of peripheral blood, taken from a patient treated with radiotherapy plus ipilimumab. CDR3 loop: CASSVGGVAGFTGELFF. The DNA sequence is as follows: TGTGCCAGCAGCGTTGGCGGGGTAGCGGGATTCACCGGGGAGCTGTTTTTT. Reference TRBV5-4 and TRBJ2-2 genes cover what lies past the CDR3, so the full variable domain is ETGVTQSPTHLIKTRGQQVTLRCSSQSGHNTVSWYQQALGQGPQFIFQYYREEENGRGNFPPRFSGLQFPNYSSELNVNALELDDSALYLCASSVGGVAGFTGELFFGEGSRLTVL.